These T cell receptor beta chains were read from a single sample in a study of T cell responses to AZD1222 COVID-19 vaccine. Libraries were prepared by immunoSEQ multiplex PCR; TCRdb keeps only in-frame clonotypes and omits some of them. In the table there are tens of thousands of clones, approximately 91% of which are singletons. Source: peripheral blood, taken on day 0 of AZD1222 vaccination. These receptor sequences come from an adult in good health. The CDR3 runs from the conserved cysteine through the conserved F or W. A D gene is named only where the DNA matches it firmly. Expanded clones are given a class, and other clones once, few, many or no size at all.

V	D	J	size	DNA	CDR3
TRBV3-1/TRBV3-2	TRBD2	TRBJ2-1	NA	TGTGCCAGCAGCCTTAACCCGGGACTAGCTCCACCCAATGAGCAGTTCTTC	CASSLNPGLAPPNEQFF
TRBV5-5	NA	TRBJ1-4	NA	TGTGCCAGCAGCACGCGGGACCCCCTTAAGGGCAAACTGTTTTTT	CASSTRDPLKGKLFF
TRBV4-2	TRBD2	TRBJ2-7	NA	TGTGCCAGCAGCCAAGCGACTAGCTCTGGGTACGAGCAGTACTTC	CASSQATSSGYEQYF
TRBV11-2	NA	TRBJ1-3	NA	TGTGCCAGCAGCTTAGGCCTGGGTGCTGGAAACACCATATATTTT	CASSLGLGAGNTIYF
TRBV5-4	NA	TRBJ2-5	NA	TGTGCCAGCAGCTTGACAGGGAGAATCAGCGAGACCCAGTACTTC	CASSLTGRISETQYF
TRBV9	TRBD2	TRBJ2-7	NA	TGTGCCAGCAGCGTAGGCCCCGAGGTCGTGGGACTAGCGGGAAGGTCCTACGAGCAGTACTTC	CASSVGPEVVGLAGRSYEQYF
TRBV6-5	NA	TRBJ1-1	NA	TGTGCCAGCAGTTCCCCCGGGGGCGGCACTGAAGCTTTCTTT	CASSSPGGGTEAFF
TRBV18	NA	TRBJ2-6	NA	TGTGCCAGCTCACCCCCCATACGCTCTGGGGCCAACGTCCTGACTTTC	CASSPPIRSGANVLTF
TRBV15	TRBD1	TRBJ2-2	NA	TGTGCCACCAGCGAGGGGGACAGTCACACCGGGGAGCTGTTTTTT	CATSEGDSHTGELFF
TRBV5-6	NA	TRBJ2-3	NA	TGTGCCAGCAGCTTGCGTAGCGGCAGCACAGATACGCAGTATTTT	CASSLRSGSTDTQYF
TRBV19	NA	TRBJ1-2	NA	TGTGCCAGTAGTATAGTTGCGGAGGCCAACTATGGCTACACCTTC	CASSIVAEANYGYTF
TRBV27	TRBD2	TRBJ2-1	NA	TGTGCCAGCAGCCCAAGGCCGGGACTAGCGGGAGGGTATGAGCAGTTCTTC	CASSPRPGLAGGYEQFF
TRBV5-1	NA	TRBJ2-7	NA	TGCGCCAGCAGCTTGTTCTCCGGGACCTACGAGCAGTACTTC	CASSLFSGTYEQYF
TRBV28	NA	TRBJ2-7	NA	TGTGCCAGCAGTTCGGCTCGGGAGCAGTACTTC	CASSSAREQYF
TRBV4-2	NA	TRBJ1-2	few	TGTGCCAGCAGCCGGTGGGCGGGAGGCTACACCTTC	CASSRWAGGYTF
TRBV11-2	NA	TRBJ1-3	NA	TGTGCCAGCAGCCCCACAGGGCCTGGAAACACCATATATTTT	CASSPTGPGNTIYF
TRBV12-3/TRBV12-4	NA	TRBJ1-4	NA	TGTGCCAGCAGTTTGGGGGCGGAAAAACTGTTTTTT	CASSLGAEKLFF
TRBV3-1/TRBV3-2	TRBD2	TRBJ2-7	few	TGTGCCAGCAGCCCACCGGGACTAGCTTACGAGCAGTACTTC	CASSPPGLAYEQYF
TRBV10-1	NA	TRBJ2-2	once	TGCGCCAGCGGGCCGGGACTCCCGGGGGCCGGGGAGCTGTTTTTT	CASGPGLPGAGELFF
TRBV11-2	NA	TRBJ2-2	NA	TGTGCCAGCAGCCCCATTGGAACCGGGGAGCTGTTTTTT	CASSPIGTGELFF
TRBV28	NA	TRBJ2-1	NA	TGTGCCAGCAGTAGCGGGACAGAGTCCTACAATGAGCAGTTCTTC	CASSSGTESYNEQFF
TRBV28	TRBD1	TRBJ1-2	NA	TGTGCCAGCAGTTCCGCCACGGGACAGGGGGACTATGGCTACACCTTC	CASSSATGQGDYGYTF
TRBV3-1/TRBV3-2	NA	TRBJ1-3	NA	TGTGCCAGCAGCCAAGATTCAGGAAACACCATATATTTT	CASSQDSGNTIYF
TRBV28	NA	TRBJ1-5	NA	TGTGCCAGCAGTTTAACGGCGGCTAATCAGCCCCAGCATTTT	CASSLTAANQPQHF
TRBV25-1	NA	TRBJ2-3	NA	TGTGCCAGCAGCGACAGGCCTCCTGGCCATTACACAGATACGCAGTATTTT	CASSDRPPGHYTDTQYF
TRBV9	NA	TRBJ2-2	NA	TGTGCCAGCAGCGTAGGTGGAACGAACACCGGGGAGCTGTTTTTT	CASSVGGTNTGELFF
TRBV2	NA	TRBJ1-2	NA	TGTGCCAGCAGAGTAGGTGGCAGACCCTATGGCTACACCTTC	CASRVGGRPYGYTF
TRBV3-1/TRBV3-2	NA	TRBJ2-5	NA	TGTGCCAGCAGCCCAATGCGGGAGACCCAGTACTTC	CASSPMRETQYF
TRBV4-1	NA	TRBJ1-4	NA	TGCGCCAGCAGCCAAGGGAGCAGGGGCCAGGGTGAAAAACTGTTTTTT	CASSQGSRGQGEKLFF
TRBV11-2	TRBD1	TRBJ2-2	NA	TGTGCCAGCAGCCGTGACGATTGGGACAGATCGAACACCGGGGAGCTGTTTTTT	CASSRDDWDRSNTGELFF
TRBV18	NA	TRBJ2-3	NA	TGTGCCAGCTCACCGACGGGAAGAACAGATACGCAGTATTTT	CASSPTGRTDTQYF
TRBV2	NA	TRBJ2-2	NA	TGTGCCAGCCTACGGAGGGGGGGCGCCGGGGAGCTGTTTTTT	CASLRRGGAGELFF